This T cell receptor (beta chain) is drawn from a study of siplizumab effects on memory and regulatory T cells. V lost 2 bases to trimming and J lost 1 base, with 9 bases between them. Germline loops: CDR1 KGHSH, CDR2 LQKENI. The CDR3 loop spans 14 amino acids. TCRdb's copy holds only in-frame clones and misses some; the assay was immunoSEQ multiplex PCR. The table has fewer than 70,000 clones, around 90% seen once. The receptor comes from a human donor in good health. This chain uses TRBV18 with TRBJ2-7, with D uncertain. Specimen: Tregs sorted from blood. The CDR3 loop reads CASSPSAVSYEQYF. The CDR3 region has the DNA TGTGCCAGCTCACCATCGGCGGTTTCCTACGAGCAGTACTTC.